This TCR beta chain was obtained from a study of CD8+ T cells in alopecia areata. Between the trimmed V and J ends, which lost 4 bases and 5 bases, there was a span of 10 bases. Germline V gives CDR1 SGHRS, CDR2 YFSETQ. CDR3 size: 12 residues. Sample treatment: oral pan-JAK inhibitor, 5-10 mg twice daily. Isolated RNA was reverse transcribed into cDNA used as the sequencing template. The method was immunoSEQ multiplex PCR; TCRdb's version includes in-frame clones alone and lacks a portion of them. Here the sample spans approximately 110,000 clones, around 53% being singletons. The clonotype originates from a human donor with alopecia areata. The chain is built from TRBV5-1 and TRBJ2-7, with D maybe TRBD2 (7 bases). The sample here was CD8+ T cells sorted from blood, taken at week 24, from a patient treated with tofacitinib. The CDR3 region is CASSRGAHEQYF. The CDR3 DNA reads as TGCGCCAGCAGCCGGGGGGCCCACGAGCAGTACTTC.